This TCR beta chain was recorded in a study of CD8 T cells in ankylosing spondylitis. Study findings and constraints: Several of the motif variants were reported before in synovial fluid and blood from reactive arthritis. A TCR beta motif made of under 10 highly homologous variants seemed typical of ankylosing spondylitis blood. Clones linked to disease were reported to show significant enrichment in matched ankylosing spondylitis synovial fluid. With a CD8+ phenotype, disease-linked clones were relatively rare in peripheral blood.

Quantitative 5'-RACE with molecular barcodes generated TCR beta libraries. MiXCR was run by TCRdb on the 5' RACE reads, yielding one entry per CDR3 protein. The sample carries about 480,000 distinct CDR3 sequences, over 15% recorded once. This CDR3 has 16 amino acids. Germline V CDR1 and CDR2: KGHDR, SFDVKD. With V trimmed by 4 bases and J by 3 bases, 11 bases remained unmatched. This clonotype was detected many times. The antigen is unknown. This chain joins TRBV24-1 and TRBJ2-7, with 7 positions matching TRBD1. The TCR was taken from a male donor with ankylosing spondylitis. Source material: blood, either unsorted or a sorted T cell fraction (not recorded which). CDR3 residues: CATSDHDRDGSYEQYF. The CDR3 region has the DNA TGTGCCACCAGTGACCACGACAGGGACGGTAGCTACGAGCAGTACTTC.